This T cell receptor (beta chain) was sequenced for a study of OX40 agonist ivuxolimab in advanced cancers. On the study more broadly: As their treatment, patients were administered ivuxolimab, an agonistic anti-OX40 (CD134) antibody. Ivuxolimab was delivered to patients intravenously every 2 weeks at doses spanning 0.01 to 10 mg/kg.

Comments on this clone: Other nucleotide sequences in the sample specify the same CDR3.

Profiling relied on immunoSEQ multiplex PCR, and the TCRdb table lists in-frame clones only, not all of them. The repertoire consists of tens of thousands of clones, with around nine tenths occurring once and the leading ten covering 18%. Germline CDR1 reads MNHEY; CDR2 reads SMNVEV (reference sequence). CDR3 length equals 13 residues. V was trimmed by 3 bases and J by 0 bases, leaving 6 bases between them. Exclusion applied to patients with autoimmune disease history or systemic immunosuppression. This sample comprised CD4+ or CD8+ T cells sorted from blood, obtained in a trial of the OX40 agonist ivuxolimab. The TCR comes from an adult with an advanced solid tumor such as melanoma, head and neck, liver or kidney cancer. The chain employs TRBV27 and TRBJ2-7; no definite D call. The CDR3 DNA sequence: TGTGCCAGCAGTTTGGATAGCTCCTACGAGCAGTACTTC. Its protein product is CASSLDSSYEQYF.